The source of this T cell receptor (beta chain) is a study of a mutant IDH1 vaccine in newly diagnosed glioma. Study overall: Patients received eight vaccinations in weeks 1, 3, 5, 7, 11, 15, 19, 23. Onset of vaccination occurred 4-6 weeks following radiotherapy alone, or with temozolomide cycles. An approximately 62% male, approximately 40% female split and a mean age of approximately 40 years characterized treated patients. Most patients had radiochemotherapy with temozolomide before enrollment; others had one alone.

Using immunoSEQ multiplex PCR, the repertoire was profiled, and TCRdb retains in-frame clones only, with some absent. The table has over 30,000 clones, 70% to 85% seen once. Trimming shortened V by 0 bases and J by 2 bases, and 11 bases separated the two germline ends. This CDR3 region has 15 residues. CDR1 and CDR2 (germline): LGHNA, YSLEER. As for time point: week 5, during vaccination. Each vaccine dose was 300 ug of mutant IDH1 20-mer peptide, with topical imiquimod. Details on this clone: Antigen: not known.

This clonotype was sampled from a man between 25 and 39 years old with glioma. The chain employs TRBV4-3 and TRBJ2-7, with D maybe TRBD2 (6 bases). The sequencing used PBMCs, collected from a glioma patient whose treatment included an IDH1 peptide vaccine. This CDR3 is CASSQERRGTYEQYF. The CDR3 DNA reads as TGCGCCAGCAGCCAAGAACGGAGGGGTACCTACGAGCAGTACTTC.